This record looks at one T cell receptor (beta chain) sequence and its context. Either two negative PCRs, clearance, or symptom resolution qualified Cohort 3 donors as recovered. Germline CDR1 SNHLY, CDR2 FYNNEI. V dropped 5 bases and J dropped 1 base, with 8 bases sitting between them. The CDR3 runs 13 residues. Original processing notes: Nucleated cell number was recorded as an estimate derived from reference gene primer amplification. The repertoire was sequenced with immunoSEQ multiplex PCR; TCRdb's copy has only in-frame clones and lacks some. V and J calls and clone size are as listed in that table; D and trimming were resolved from the DNA. The table lists some 490,000 clones, 75% to 90% of them singletons. These data belong to a study of blood T cell repertoires in COVID-19. About the study: PBMCs, B-cell-depleted T cells, or T cells provided the cDNA or gDNA that made up the material.

The chain joins TRBV2 to TRBJ1-1; no clear D gene. The receptor comes from a woman aged 60-75 years who had recovered from COVID-19. Sample: PBMCs or T cells enriched from blood (not recorded which). This chain's CDR3 is CASSPSPNTEAFF. The CDR3 nucleotides read TGTGCCAGCAGTCCTAGTCCGAACACTGAAGCTTTCTTT.